The present TCR beta chain was sequenced within a study of blood T cells in healthy people across ages. This CDR3 spans 14 amino acids. Trimming removed 6 bases from V and 0 bases from J, with 11 bases in between. A second PCR, run for about 7 to 11 cycles, used a sample-barcoded 5' primer plus a J-beta primer mix. TCRdb itself ran the 5' RACE reads through MiXCR, one entry per CDR3 protein. The sample shows around 800,000 distinct CDR3 sequences, under 30% of them seen only once. The sample was also reused in another study, on T cells of mothers and their children.

This chain links TRBV12-3 or TRBV12-4 with TRBJ1-1; no definite D call. The receptor comes from a boy aged 10-17 years in good health. The sequencing input was blood. As DNA, the CDR3 is TGTGCCAGCAGGCACAGTGGGATGAACACTGAAGCTTTCTTT. Its protein product is CASRHSGMNTEAFF.